The 29 T cell receptor beta chains listed next were all sequenced from one sample in a study of shared clonotypes between healthy human individuals. Here immunoSEQ multiplex PCR was the method, and the copy in TCRdb shows in-frame clones only, minus some. The table shows approximately 320,000 clones, with roughly 70% occurring only once. Input material: memory CD4+ T cells sorted from blood. Subset in this sample: CD45RA-negative fraction. All receptors derive from a man younger than 40 in good health.

There are a few counts of this clone. This chain connects TRBV6-1 to TRBJ1-5, with no clear D. Germline CDR1 is MNHNS and CDR2 is SASEGT. The CDR3 totals 15 residues. V gave up 0 bases and J gave up 0 bases, with 6 bases separating them. The CDR3 bases are TGTGCCAGCAGTGAAGCAGGGTATAGCAATCAGCCCCAGCATTTT. Translating gives CASSEAGYSNQPQHF.

This clone was recorded at least ten times. The V gene is TRBV25-1, the J gene TRBJ2-3; TRBD2 agrees at 8 bases. Germline trimming cut 0 bases from V and 0 bases from J; bases unmatched to any gene: 2. Germline CDR1 is MGHDK and CDR2 is SYGVNS. The CDR3 loop spans 16 amino acids. The CDR3 here is CASSEYLAGSTDTQYF. The CDR3 DNA sequence: TGTGCCAGCAGTGAATACCTAGCGGGCAGCACAGATACGCAGTATTTT.

The chain has TRBV5-1 and TRBJ2-5; 7 nucleotides agree with TRBD1. Unmatched junction bases numbered 8, after V lost 0 bases and J lost 3 bases. Germline V gene lookup returns CDR1 SGHRS and CDR2 YFSETQ. The CDR3 runs to 16 residues. The CDR3 sequence: CASSLAGAGGKETQYF. The CDR3 DNA sequence: TGCGCCAGCAGCTTGGCAGGGGCAGGGGGAAAAGAGACCCAGTACTTC.

The DNA for the CDR3 is TGTGCCAGCAGCTTGGGAGTCTCCTACAATGAGCAGTTCTTC. Residues: CASSLGVSYNEQFF. The rearrangement joins TRBV11-3 to TRBJ2-1, with D perhaps TRBD2 (5 bases). Germline V gene data show CDR1 as SGHNT and CDR2 as YENEEA. The CDR3 loop spans 14 amino acids. The V end lost 3 bases, the J end lost 0 bases, and 6 bases lay between the germline ends.

This clone was counted a few times. V is TRBV19 and J is TRBJ1-5; 8 bases line up with TRBD1. Germline V gene lookup returns CDR1 LNHDA and CDR2 SQIVND (reference sequence). The CDR3 length is 16 residues. The V and J ends lost 3 bases and 2 bases, in that order; junction bases with no gene match: 6. The CDR3 DNA sequence: TGTGCCAGTAGTATTTTCTCAGGGGGCCGCAATCAGCCCCAGCATTTT. Amino acid sequence: CASSIFSGGRNQPQHF.

This clone was found a few times. The V and J genes are TRBV2 and TRBJ1-1; D unclear. This CDR3 comprises 13 residues. V was trimmed by 6 bases and J by 0 bases, leaving 8 bases between them. Germline lookup yields CDR1 SNHLY and CDR2 FYNNEI. The CDR3 here is CASRRYLNTEAFF. The CDR3 coding sequence is TGTGCCAGCAGGAGATATCTGAACACTGAAGCTTTCTTT.

This clone occurred once. This chain uses TRBV28 with TRBJ1-1, with D possibly TRBD1 on 6 matching bases. The CDR3 contains 12 residues. Trimming removed 8 bases from V and 10 bases from J, with 17 bases in between. Per germline, CDR1 MDHEN and CDR2 SYDVKM. CDR3 coding DNA: TGTGCCAGCCGAGAACAGGGAGAGGGAGCTTTCTTT. Translated: CASREQGEGAFF.

This chain connects TRBV25-1 to TRBJ1-4, with no clear D. This CDR3 is built from 14 residues. CDR1 MGHDK and CDR2 SYGVNS come from the germline V gene. V was trimmed by 4 bases and J by 4 bases, leaving 10 bases between them. Here the CDR3 DNA reads TGTGCCAGCAGTGCGCGGGGTATTAATGAAAAACTGTTTTTT. Its translation is CASSARGINEKLFF.

Concerning this clone: At the DNA level, this CDR3 is encoded by other sequences in the same sample as well. V and J are TRBV7-8 and TRBJ2-3; tentatively, D is TRBD2 (5 bases). Germline loops: CDR1 SGHVS, CDR2 FQNEAQ. The CDR3 spans 14 residues. Trimming shortened V by 3 bases and J by 6 bases, and 13 bases separated the two germline ends. The CDR3 is CASSLEGRGDTQYF. The CDR3 region has the DNA TGTGCCAGCAGCTTGGAAGGCAGAGGGGATACGCAGTATTTT.

This clone was recorded only once. The chain uses TRBV5-1 and TRBJ2-7; D might be TRBD1 or TRBD2, each matching 6 bases. Trimming removed 0 bases from V and 7 bases from J, with 17 bases in between. The germline V gene has CDR1 SGHRS and CDR2 YFSETQ. This CDR3 contains 15 residues. CDR3 DNA sequence: TGCGCCAGCAGCTTGGCCTCGGGGGCGCGGGGAGAGCAGTACTTC. As protein: CASSLASGARGEQYF.

The gene calls are TRBV2 and TRBJ2-2; no reliable D call. Germline CDR1 SNHLY, CDR2 FYNNEI. The CDR3 runs to 14 residues. V was cut by 7 bases and J by 2 bases, with 11 bases left in between. The CDR3 region has the DNA TGTGCCAGCATGGAGACACCTAACACCGGGGAGCTGTTTTTT. It encodes CASMETPNTGELFF.

The chain joins TRBV27 to TRBJ2-1; 8 nucleotides agree with TRBD2. Germline CDR1 and CDR2: MNHEY and SMNVEV (reference sequence). The junction had 3 bases not matched to a gene; V was cut back by 3 bases and J by 5 bases. The CDR3 has 14 amino acids. The CDR3 spells CASSLREVDNEQFF. Written as DNA, the CDR3 is TGTGCCAGCAGTTTGCGGGAGGTCGACAATGAGCAGTTCTTC.

About this clone itself: Additional DNA sequences in this sample encode the identical CDR3. The J gene is TRBJ2-7, the V gene TRBV18; no clear D gene. Germline-derived CDR1 and CDR2 are KGHSH and LQKENI. V dropped 2 bases and J dropped 2 bases, with 7 bases sitting between them. The CDR3 contains 13 residues. The CDR3 nucleotides are TGTGCCAGCTCACCAGGGTCTGCCTACGAGCAGTACTTC. Translated: CASSPGSAYEQYF.

The chain joins TRBV7-2 to TRBJ2-3, with 14 bases matching TRBD2. CDR1 is SGHTA, CDR2 FQGNSA, per germline. The CDR3 spans 19 residues. V lost 5 bases, J lost 4 bases, and 14 bases stayed unmatched. CDR3 DNA sequence: TGTGCCAGCAGCCGAAACCCCGGGACTAGCGGGAGTGGAGCAGATACGCAGTATTTT. Amino acid sequence: CASSRNPGTSGSGADTQYF.

The chain links TRBV18 to TRBJ1-1; D uncertain. V was trimmed by 4 bases and J by 1 base, leaving 16 bases between them. Germline CDR1 and CDR2: KGHSH and LQKENI. CDR3 size: 16 residues. CDR3 loop: CASSRLRTEQNTEAFF. The CDR3 bases are TGTGCCAGCTCACGGCTACGAACAGAACAGAACACTGAAGCTTTCTTT.

This clone came up once. The rearrangement links TRBV7-8 to TRBJ2-1; the match to TRBD1 covers 12 bases. The CDR3 has 14 amino acids. CDR1 and CDR2 (germline): SGHVS, FQNEAQ. J lost 15 bases, V lost 5 bases, and 11 bases had no gene match. Here the CDR3 DNA reads TGTGCCAGCAGCCCGGGACAGGGGGCTCATAAGACGTTCTTC. As protein: CASSPGQGAHKTFF.

This rearrangement joins TRBV7-7 to TRBJ2-5; 7 bases are shared with TRBD2. The V segment lost 7 bases and the J segment 7 bases; nucleotides outside the gene matches: 9. CDR3 length equals 13 residues. Per the germline V gene, CDR1 is SSHAT and CDR2 is FNYEAQ (reference sequence). Written as DNA, the CDR3 is TGTGCCAGCACCCTGAGCGGGACTGGGACCCAGTACTTC. Protein sequence: CASTLSGTGTQYF.

J is TRBJ1-5 and V is TRBV5-6; D ambiguous. Germline V gene sequence: CDR1 SGHDT, CDR2 YYEEEE. The CDR3 is 16 residues long. The V and J ends lost 4 bases and 1 base respectively, with 15 bases between them. The CDR3 DNA is TGTGCCAGCAGCCAGGAGCGGGCGGGCAGCAATCAGCCCCAGCATTTT. As protein: CASSQERAGSNQPQHF.

This chain joins TRBV6-5 and TRBJ2-1; 9 nucleotides line up with TRBD2. The V gene's germline CDR1 is MNHEY and CDR2 SVGAGI. The CDR3 contains 14 residues. Trimming took 5 bases from V and 5 from J; bases not matched to a gene: 4. The CDR3 here is CASSPTSGNNEQFF. The CDR3 nucleotides are TGTGCCAGCAGTCCGACTAGCGGCAACAATGAGCAGTTCTTC.

This clone has only a few counts. CDR3 amino acids: CASSPPDMHSYEQYF. The CDR3 region has the DNA TGTGCCAGCAGCCCGCCGGACATGCACTCCTACGAGCAGTACTTC. J is TRBJ2-7 and V is TRBV9; tentative D call: TRBD1 (5 bases). The CDR3 consists of 15 residues. V lost 4 bases to trimming and J lost 0 bases, with 14 bases between them. Per the germline V gene, CDR1 is SGDLS and CDR2 is YYNGEE.

This chain links TRBV5-1 with TRBJ2-7; D ambiguous. The CDR3 has 13 amino acids. CDR1 SGHRS and CDR2 YFSETQ come from the germline V gene. V was pared by 0 bases and J by 4 bases, with 8 bases between. CDR3 region: CASSLDRKYEQYF. The CDR3 DNA reads as TGCGCCAGCAGCTTGGACAGAAAATACGAGCAGTACTTC. The full variable domain, with the rest looked up from reference TRBV5-1 and TRBJ2-7, is KAGVTQTPRYLIKTRGQQVTLSCSPISGHRSVSWYQQTPGQGLQFLFEYFSETQRNKGNFPGRFSGRQFSNSRSEMNVSTLELGDSALYLCASSLDRKYEQYFGPGTRLTVT.

The DNA of the CDR3 is TGTGCCTGGAGGAGGGGGGTCAATCAGCCCCAGCATTTT. Protein sequence: CAWRRGVNQPQHF. The chain combines TRBV30 with TRBJ1-5; D perhaps matches TRBD1 (6 bases). Between the trimmed V and J ends, which lost 3 bases and 3 bases, there was a span of 9 bases. From germline, CDR1 is GTSNPN and CDR2 SVGIG (reference sequence). The CDR3 runs to 13 residues.

This chain connects TRBV28 to TRBJ2-7; weak D call: TRBD2 (6 bases). The CDR3 is made up of 15 amino acids. Trimming took off 5 bases at V and 0 bases at J, with 14 bases between the two ends. From germline, CDR1 is MDHEN and CDR2 SYDVKM. CDR3 amino acids: CASSLPPGGSYEQYF. CDR3 sequence (DNA): TGTGCCAGCAGTCTCCCCCCCGGGGGCTCCTACGAGCAGTACTTC.

V usage is TRBV7-2 and J usage is TRBJ2-7, with 7 bases fitting TRBD1. The CDR3 contains 14 residues. Germline CDR1 and CDR2: SGHTA and FQGNSA. V was clipped by 3 bases and J by 1 base; unmatched bases: 3. CDR3 in DNA: TGTGCCAGCAGCTTTTTGACAGGGTCCTACGAGCAGTACTTC. It codes for CASSFLTGSYEQYF.

The chain has TRBV10-1 and TRBJ2-2; D is possibly TRBD1 (6 bases). The CDR3 runs 17 residues. The V end was cut by 4 bases, the J end by 1 base, with 16 bases between. CDR1 is WNHNN, CDR2 SYGVQD, per germline (reference sequence). CDR3 coding DNA: TGCGCCAGCAGTGGGGGGCCAGGACATCAGAACACCGGGGAGCTGTTTTTT. This encodes CASSGGPGHQNTGELFF.

The rearrangement links TRBV2 to TRBJ1-1, with D possibly being TRBD1 (6 bases). Germline V gene data show CDR1 as SNHLY and CDR2 as FYNNEI. This CDR3 has 15 amino acids. V dropped 6 bases and J dropped 0 bases, with 14 bases sitting between them. CDR3 sequence reads: CASSQGFLVNTEAFF. The CDR3 region has the DNA TGTGCCAGCAGCCAGGGGTTTCTGGTGAACACTGAAGCTTTCTTT.

J is TRBJ2-3 and V is TRBV6-5; 10 bases are shared with TRBD1. The CDR3 has 15 amino acids. J gave up 6 bases and V 6 bases, and 9 bases lay outside the gene matches. Germline loops: CDR1 MNHEY, CDR2 SVGAGI. The CDR3 DNA sequence: TGTGCCAGCAGCCGGACAGGGGGACGTCTCGATACGCAGTATTTT. Protein sequence: CASSRTGGRLDTQYF.

The chain is built from TRBV5-1 and TRBJ2-7; TRBD2 might be the D (5 bases). Deletions cut 0 bases from V and 3 bases from J, with 10 bases between. Germline CDR1 SGHRS, CDR2 YFSETQ. This CDR3 region has 14 residues. CDR3 protein: CASSLGGSGYEQYF. CDR3 bases: TGCGCCAGCAGCTTGGGAGGGAGTGGCTACGAGCAGTACTTC. Full variable domain (missing parts from reference TRBV5-1 and TRBJ2-7): KAGVTQTPRYLIKTRGQQVTLSCSPISGHRSVSWYQQTPGQGLQFLFEYFSETQRNKGNFPGRFSGRQFSNSRSEMNVSTLELGDSALYLCASSLGGSGYEQYFGPGTRLTVT.

CDR3: CASSQGRPNTGELFF. The DNA of the CDR3 is TGTGCCAGCAGCCAAGGTAGACCGAACACCGGGGAGCTGTTTTTT. This chain joins TRBV7-6 and TRBJ2-2; no firm D call. CDR1 and CDR2 from the germline V gene are SGHVS and FNYEAQ. The V gene lost 5 bases and the J gene lost 0 bases, with 10 bases spanning the gap. The CDR3 length is 15 residues.